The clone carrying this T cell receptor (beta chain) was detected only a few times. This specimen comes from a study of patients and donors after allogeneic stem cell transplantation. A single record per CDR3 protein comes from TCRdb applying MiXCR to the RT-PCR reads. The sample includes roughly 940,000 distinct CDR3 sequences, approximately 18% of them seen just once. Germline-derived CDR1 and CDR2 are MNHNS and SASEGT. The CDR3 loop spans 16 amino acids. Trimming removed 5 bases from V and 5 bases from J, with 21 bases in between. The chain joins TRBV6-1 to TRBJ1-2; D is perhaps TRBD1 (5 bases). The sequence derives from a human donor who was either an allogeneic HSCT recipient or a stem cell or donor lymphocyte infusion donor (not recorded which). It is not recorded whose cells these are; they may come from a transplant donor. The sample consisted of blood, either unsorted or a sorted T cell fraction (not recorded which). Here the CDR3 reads CASSPTPTVRKYGYTF. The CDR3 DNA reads TGTGCCAGCAGTCCTACGCCGACAGTACGAAAATATGGCTACACCTTC.